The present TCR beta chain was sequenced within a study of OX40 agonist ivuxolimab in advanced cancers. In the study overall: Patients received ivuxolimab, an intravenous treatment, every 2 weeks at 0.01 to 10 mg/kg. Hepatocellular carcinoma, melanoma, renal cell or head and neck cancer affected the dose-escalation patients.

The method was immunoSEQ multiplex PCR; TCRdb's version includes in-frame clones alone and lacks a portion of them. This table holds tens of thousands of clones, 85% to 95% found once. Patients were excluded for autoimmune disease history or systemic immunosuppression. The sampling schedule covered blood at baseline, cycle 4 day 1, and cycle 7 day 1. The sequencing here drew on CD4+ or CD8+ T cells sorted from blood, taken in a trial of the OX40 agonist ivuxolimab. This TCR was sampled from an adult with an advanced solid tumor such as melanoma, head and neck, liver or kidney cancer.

The CDR3 nucleotides read TGCGCCAGCAGCCAAGATATAACCGGTCCGAACTATGGCTACACCTTC. Residues: CASSQDITGPNYGYTF. This chain connects TRBV4-3 to TRBJ1-2; no reliable D call. There are 16 residues in the CDR3. The germline V and J ends were trimmed by 0 bases and 2 bases, with 13 bases remaining between them. Looked up from germline, CDR1 is LGHNA and CDR2 is YSLEER.